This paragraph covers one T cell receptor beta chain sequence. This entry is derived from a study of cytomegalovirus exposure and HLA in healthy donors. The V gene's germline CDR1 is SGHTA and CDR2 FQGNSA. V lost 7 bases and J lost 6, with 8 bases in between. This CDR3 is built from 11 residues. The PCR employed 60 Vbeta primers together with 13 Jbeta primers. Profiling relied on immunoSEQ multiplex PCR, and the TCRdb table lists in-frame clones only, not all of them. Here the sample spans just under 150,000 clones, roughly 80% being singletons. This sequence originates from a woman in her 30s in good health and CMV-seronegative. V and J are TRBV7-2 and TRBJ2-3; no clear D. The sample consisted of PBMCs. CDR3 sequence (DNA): TGTGCCAGCACGGCGACTGATACGCAGTATTTT. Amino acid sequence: CASTATDTQYF.